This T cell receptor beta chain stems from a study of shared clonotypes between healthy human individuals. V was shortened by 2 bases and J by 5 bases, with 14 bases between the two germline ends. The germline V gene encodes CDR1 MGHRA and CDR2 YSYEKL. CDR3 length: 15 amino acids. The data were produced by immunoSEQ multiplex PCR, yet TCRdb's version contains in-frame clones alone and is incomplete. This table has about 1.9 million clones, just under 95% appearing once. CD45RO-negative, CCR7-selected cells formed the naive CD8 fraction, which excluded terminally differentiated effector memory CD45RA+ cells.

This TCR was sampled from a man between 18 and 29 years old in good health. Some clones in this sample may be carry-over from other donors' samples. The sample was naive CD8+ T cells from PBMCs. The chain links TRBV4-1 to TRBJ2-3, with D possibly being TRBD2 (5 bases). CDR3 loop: CASSQIWTDIDTQYF. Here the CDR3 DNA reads TGCGCCAGCAGCCAAATCTGGACTGATATAGATACGCAGTATTTT.